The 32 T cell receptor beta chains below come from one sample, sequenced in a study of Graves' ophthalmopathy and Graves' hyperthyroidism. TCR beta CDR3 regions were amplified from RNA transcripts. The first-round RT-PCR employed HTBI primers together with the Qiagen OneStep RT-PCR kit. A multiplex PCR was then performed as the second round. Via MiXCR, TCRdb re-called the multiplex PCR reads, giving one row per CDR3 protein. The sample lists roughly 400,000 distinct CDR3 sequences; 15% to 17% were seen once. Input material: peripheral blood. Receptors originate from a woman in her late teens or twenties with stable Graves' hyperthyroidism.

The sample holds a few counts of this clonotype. The DNA for the CDR3 is TGTGCCAGCAGCTTAAGGGGGATAGCTGCCGATTCTAGCACAGATACGCAGTATTTT. Protein sequence: CASSLRGIAADSSTDTQYF. V usage is TRBV7-3 and J usage is TRBJ2-3; D is possibly TRBD1 or TRBD2 (5 bases each). Trimming shortened V by 1 base and J by 0 bases, and 20 bases separated the two germline ends. Germline values: CDR1 SGHTA, CDR2 FQGTGA. CDR3 length: 19 residues.

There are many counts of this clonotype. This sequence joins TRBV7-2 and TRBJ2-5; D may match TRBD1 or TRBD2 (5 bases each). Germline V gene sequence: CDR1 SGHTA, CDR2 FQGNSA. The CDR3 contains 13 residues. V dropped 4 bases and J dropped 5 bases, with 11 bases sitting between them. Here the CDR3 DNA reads TGTGCCAGCAGCTATCCCGGGACGGAGACCCAGTACTTC. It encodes CASSYPGTETQYF.

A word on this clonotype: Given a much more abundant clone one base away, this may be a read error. The CDR3 DNA follows: TGCAGCGTTGAAGTAAGGAATGGTGGCTTCACCTTC. It is translated as CSVEVRNGGFTF. The gene calls are TRBV29-1 and TRBJ1-2; D ambiguous. This CDR3 contains 12 residues. CDR1 is SQVTM and CDR2 is ANQGSEA in the germline V gene.

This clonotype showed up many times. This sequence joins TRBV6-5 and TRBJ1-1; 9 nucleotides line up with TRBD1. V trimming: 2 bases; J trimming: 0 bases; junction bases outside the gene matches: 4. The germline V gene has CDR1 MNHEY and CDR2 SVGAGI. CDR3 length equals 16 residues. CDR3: CASSYPRQGVNTEAFF. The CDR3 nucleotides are TGTGCCAGCAGTTACCCACGACAGGGGGTGAACACTGAAGCTTTCTTT.

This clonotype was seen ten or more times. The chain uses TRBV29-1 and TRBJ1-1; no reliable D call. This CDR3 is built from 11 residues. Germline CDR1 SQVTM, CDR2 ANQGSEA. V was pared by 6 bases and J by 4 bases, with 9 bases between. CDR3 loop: CSVSGSTEAFF. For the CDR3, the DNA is TGCAGCGTCTCCGGGAGCACTGAAGCTTTCTTT.

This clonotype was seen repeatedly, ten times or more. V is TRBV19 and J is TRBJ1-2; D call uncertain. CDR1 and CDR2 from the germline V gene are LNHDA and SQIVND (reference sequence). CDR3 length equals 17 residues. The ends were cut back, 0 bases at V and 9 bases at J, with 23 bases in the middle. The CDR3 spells CASSIDIIPRQGLSYTF. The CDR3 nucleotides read TGTGCCAGTAGTATAGATATAATACCCAGACAAGGGCTTAGCTACACCTTC.

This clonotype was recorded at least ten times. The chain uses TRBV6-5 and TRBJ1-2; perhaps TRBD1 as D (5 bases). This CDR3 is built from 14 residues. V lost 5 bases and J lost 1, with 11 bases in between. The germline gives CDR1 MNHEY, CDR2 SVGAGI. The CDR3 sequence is CASSTRQINYGYTF. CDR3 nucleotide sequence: TGTGCCAGCAGTACCCGACAGATTAACTATGGCTACACCTTC.

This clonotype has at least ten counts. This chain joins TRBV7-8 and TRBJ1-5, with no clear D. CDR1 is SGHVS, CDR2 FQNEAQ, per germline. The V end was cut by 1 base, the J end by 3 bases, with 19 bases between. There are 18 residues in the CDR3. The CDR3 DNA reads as TGTGCCAGCAGCTTAGTGTTCACGGGCTCAGTTACCAATCAGCCCCAGCATTTT. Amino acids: CASSLVFTGSVTNQPQHF.

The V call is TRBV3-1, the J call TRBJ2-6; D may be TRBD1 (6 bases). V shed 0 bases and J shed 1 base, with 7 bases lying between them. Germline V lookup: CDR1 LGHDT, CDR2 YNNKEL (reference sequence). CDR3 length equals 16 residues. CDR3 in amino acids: CASSQEGGSGANVLTF. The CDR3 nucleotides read TGTGCCAGCAGCCAAGAAGGGGGATCTGGGGCCAACGTCCTGACTTTC.

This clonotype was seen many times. This CDR3 is CATSDLRLLVPYEQYF. The DNA of the CDR3 is TGTGCCACCAGTGATTTGAGGCTTCTTGTCCCCTACGAGCAGTACTTC. The rearrangement joins TRBV24-1 to TRBJ2-7, with no clear D. Germline assignment: CDR1 KGHDR and CDR2 SFDVKD. Between the trimmed V and J ends, which lost 0 bases and 2 bases, there was a span of 13 bases. This CDR3 has 16 amino acids.

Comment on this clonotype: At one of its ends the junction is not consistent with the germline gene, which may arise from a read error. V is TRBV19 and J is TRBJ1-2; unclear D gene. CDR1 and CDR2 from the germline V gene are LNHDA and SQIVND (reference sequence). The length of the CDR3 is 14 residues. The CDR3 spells CASSIDVRLYGYTF. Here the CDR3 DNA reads TGTGCCAGTAGTATAGACGTCAGGCTCTATGGTTACACCTTC. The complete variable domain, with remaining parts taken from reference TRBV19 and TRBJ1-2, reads DGGITQSPKYLFRKEGQNVTLSCEQNLNHDAMYWYRQDPGQGLRLIYYSQIVNDFQKGDIAEGYSVSREKKESFPLTVTSAQKNPTAFYLCASSIDVRLYGYTFGSGTRLTVV.

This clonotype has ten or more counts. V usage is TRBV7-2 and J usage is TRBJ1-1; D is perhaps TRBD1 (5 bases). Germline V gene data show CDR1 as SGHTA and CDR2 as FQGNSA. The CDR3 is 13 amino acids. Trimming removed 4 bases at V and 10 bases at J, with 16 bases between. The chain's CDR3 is CASSSPGRAGAFF. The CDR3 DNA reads TGTGCCAGCAGCTCCCCGGGGCGAGCGGGAGCTTTCTTT.

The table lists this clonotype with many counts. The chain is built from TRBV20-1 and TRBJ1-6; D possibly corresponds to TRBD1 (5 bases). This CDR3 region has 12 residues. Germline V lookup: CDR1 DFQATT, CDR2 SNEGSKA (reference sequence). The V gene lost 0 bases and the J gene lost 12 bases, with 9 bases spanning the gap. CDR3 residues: CSARDSGRPLHF. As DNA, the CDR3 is TGCAGTGCTAGAGATTCAGGGCGACCCCTCCACTTT.

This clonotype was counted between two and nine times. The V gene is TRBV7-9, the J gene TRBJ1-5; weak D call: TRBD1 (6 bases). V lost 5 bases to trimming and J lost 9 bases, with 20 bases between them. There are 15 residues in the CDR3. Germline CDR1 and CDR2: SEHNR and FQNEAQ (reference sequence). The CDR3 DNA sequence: TGTGCCAGCAGCCCTGGACAGTCGACCCCCAGGCCCCAGCATTTT. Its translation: CASSPGQSTPRPQHF.

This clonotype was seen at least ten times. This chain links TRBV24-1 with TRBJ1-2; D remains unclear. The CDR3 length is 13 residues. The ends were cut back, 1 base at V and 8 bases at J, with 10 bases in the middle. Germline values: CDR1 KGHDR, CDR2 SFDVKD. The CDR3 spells CATSDFPFLGYTF. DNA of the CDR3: TGTGCCACCAGTGATTTTCCGTTTTTGGGCTACACCTTC.

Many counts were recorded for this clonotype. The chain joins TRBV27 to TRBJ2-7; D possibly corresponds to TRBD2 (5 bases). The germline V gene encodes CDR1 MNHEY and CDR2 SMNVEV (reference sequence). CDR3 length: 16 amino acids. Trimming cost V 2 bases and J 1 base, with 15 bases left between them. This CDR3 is CASSLLAGFYSYEQYF. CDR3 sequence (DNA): TGTGCCAGCAGTTTACTAGCAGGTTTCTATTCCTACGAGCAGTACTTC.

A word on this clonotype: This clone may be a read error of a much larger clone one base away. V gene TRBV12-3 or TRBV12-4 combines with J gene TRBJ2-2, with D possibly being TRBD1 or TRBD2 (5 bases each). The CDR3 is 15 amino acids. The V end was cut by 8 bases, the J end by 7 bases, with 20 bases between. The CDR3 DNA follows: TGTGCCAGCGGTCCGGGACGCAGGAGAGGCGGGGAGCTGTTTTTT. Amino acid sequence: CASGPGRRRGGELFF.

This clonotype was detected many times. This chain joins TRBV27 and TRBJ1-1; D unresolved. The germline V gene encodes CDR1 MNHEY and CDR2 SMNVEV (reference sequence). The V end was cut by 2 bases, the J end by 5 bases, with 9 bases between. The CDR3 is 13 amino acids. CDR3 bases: TGTGCCAGCAGTTTAGTCGCTCAGACTGAAGCTTTCTTT. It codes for CASSLVAQTEAFF.

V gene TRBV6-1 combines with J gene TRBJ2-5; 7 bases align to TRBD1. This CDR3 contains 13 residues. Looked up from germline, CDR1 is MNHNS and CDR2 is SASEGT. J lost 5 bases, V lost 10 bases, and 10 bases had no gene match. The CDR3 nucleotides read TGTGCCATCAGCTCGACAGGGACGGAGACCCAGTACTTC. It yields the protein CAISSTGTETQYF.

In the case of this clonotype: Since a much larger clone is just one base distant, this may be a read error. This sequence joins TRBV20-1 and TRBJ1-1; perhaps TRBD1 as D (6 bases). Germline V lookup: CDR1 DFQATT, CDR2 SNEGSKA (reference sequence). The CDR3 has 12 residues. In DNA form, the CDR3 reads TGCAGCCCCGGCGGGGGCTACGCTGAAGCTTTCTTT. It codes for CSPGGGYAEAFF.

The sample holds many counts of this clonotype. This CDR3 is CASSQGPTASQPQHF. CDR3 nucleotide sequence: TGCGCCAGCAGCCAAGGTCCAACAGCGAGTCAGCCCCAGCATTTT. This rearrangement joins TRBV4-1 to TRBJ1-5; D call uncertain. The germline V gene encodes CDR1 MGHRA and CDR2 YSYEKL. V was shortened by 1 base and J by 6 bases, with 13 bases between the two germline ends. CDR3 length equals 15 residues.

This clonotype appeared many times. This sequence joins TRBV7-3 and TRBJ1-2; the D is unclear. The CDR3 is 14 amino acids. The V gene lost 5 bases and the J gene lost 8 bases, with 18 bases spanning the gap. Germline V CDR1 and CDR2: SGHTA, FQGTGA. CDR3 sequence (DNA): TGTGCCAGCAGCCCGGAACCCGGGGTAGGCGGCTACACCTTC. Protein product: CASSPEPGVGGYTF.

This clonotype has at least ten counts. CDR3: CASSYLPTHRGLDYGYTF. The CDR3 DNA sequence: TGTGCCAGCAGTTATCTACCTACGCACAGGGGGCTTGACTATGGCTACACCTTC. V usage is TRBV6-2 or TRBV6-3 and J usage is TRBJ1-2; 9 nucleotides line up with TRBD1. The CDR3 has 18 amino acids. V shed 3 bases and J 3 bases; nucleotides not matched to a gene: 14. Germline assignment: CDR1 MNHEY and CDR2 SVGEGT.

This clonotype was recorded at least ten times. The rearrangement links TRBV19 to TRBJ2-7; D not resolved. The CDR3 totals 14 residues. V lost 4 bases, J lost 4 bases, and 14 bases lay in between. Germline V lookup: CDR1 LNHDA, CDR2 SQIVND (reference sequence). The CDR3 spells CASSTHGWPYEQYF. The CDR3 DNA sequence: TGTGCCAGTAGTACTCACGGGTGGCCTTACGAGCAGTACTTC.

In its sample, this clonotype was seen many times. As DNA, the CDR3 is TGTGCCAGCAGCCAAGATCCCGGGGACCGGGAGCTGTTTTTT. Its protein product is CASSQDPGDRELFF. The chain carries TRBV14 and TRBJ2-2; D may match TRBD1 or TRBD2 (5 bases each). The CDR3 has 14 amino acids. Looked up from germline, CDR1 is SGHDN and CDR2 is FVKESK. The V end was cut by 0 bases, the J end by 9 bases, with 11 bases between.

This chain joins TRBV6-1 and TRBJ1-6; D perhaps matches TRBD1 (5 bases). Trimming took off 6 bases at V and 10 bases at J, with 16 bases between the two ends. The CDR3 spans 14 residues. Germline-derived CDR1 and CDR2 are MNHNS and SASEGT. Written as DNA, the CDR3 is TGTGCCAGCAGCCGAGGACAAGTCAGCTCACCCCTCCACTTT. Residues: CASSRGQVSSPLHF.

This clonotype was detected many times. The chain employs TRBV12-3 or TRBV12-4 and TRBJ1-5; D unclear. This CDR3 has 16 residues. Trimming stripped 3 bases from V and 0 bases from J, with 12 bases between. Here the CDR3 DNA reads TGTGCCAGCAGTTTGGGTAGTGGCTATAGCAATCAGCCCCAGCATTTT. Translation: CASSLGSGYSNQPQHF.

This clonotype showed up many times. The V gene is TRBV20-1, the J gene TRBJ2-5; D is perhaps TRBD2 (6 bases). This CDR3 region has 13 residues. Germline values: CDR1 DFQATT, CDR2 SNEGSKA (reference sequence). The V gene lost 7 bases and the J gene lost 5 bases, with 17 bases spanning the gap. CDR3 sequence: CSGFSWGEETQYF. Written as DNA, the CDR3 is TGCAGTGGGTTCAGTTGGGGGGAGGAGACCCAGTACTTC.

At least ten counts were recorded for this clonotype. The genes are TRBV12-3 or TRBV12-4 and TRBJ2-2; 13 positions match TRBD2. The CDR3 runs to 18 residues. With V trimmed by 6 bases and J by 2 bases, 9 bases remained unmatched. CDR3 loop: CASSRGLAGVANTGELFF. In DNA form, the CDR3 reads TGTGCCAGCAGCCGCGGACTAGCGGGGGTGGCCAACACCGGGGAGCTGTTTTTT.

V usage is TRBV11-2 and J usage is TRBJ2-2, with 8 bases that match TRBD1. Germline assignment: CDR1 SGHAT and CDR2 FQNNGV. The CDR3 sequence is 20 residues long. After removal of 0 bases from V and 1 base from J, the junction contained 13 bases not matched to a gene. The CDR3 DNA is TGTGCCAGCAGCTTAGATGGCCCACCGCCCAGGGGGCAGAACACCGGGGAGCTGTTTTTT. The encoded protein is CASSLDGPPPRGQNTGELFF.

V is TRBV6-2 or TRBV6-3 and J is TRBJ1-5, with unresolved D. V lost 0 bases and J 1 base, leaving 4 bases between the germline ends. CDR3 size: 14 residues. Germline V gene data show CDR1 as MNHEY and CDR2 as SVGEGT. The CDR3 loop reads CASSYSKSNQPQHF. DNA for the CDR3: TGTGCCAGCAGTTACTCGAAGAGCAATCAGCCCCAGCATTTT.

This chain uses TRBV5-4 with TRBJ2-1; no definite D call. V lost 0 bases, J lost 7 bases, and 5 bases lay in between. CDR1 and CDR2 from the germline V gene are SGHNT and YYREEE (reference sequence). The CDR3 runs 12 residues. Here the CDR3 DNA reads TGTGCCAGCAGCTTGGGCCGGAATGAGCAGTTCTTC. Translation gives CASSLGRNEQFF.